This T cell receptor (beta chain) emerged from a study of blood T cell repertoires in COVID-19. For the study at large: Some COVID-19 samples were acute and others convalescent; all came from the United States, Italy and Spain. Nucleic acid was either cDNA or gDNA, and it came from T cells, B-cell-depleted T cells, or PBMCs.

Study processing details: The authors estimated nucleated cell counts from reference gene primer amplification. Sequencing used immunoSEQ multiplex PCR; TCRdb keeps in-frame clones, though not all of them. The D gene and trimming were derived from the DNA, and the V and J assignments and clone size from that table. The sample contains 200,000 to 250,000 clones, approximately 78% of which appear only once. The V and J ends lost 3 bases and 0 bases respectively, with 8 bases between them. Germline CDR1 KGHSH, CDR2 LQKENI. CDR3 length equals 15 residues. In Seattle, patients joined the study during active infection and were tracked longitudinally.

Input material: peripheral blood. This chain uses TRBV18 with TRBJ2-2; a weak D match, TRBD2 (6 bases). The clonotype originates from a woman in her 70s with COVID-19, enrolled during active disease. DNA for the CDR3: TGTGCCAGCTCACCGGGACTGACGAACACCGGGGAGCTGTTTTTT. It specifies CASSPGLTNTGELFF.